This T cell receptor beta chain is from a study of early T cells in non-severe SARS-CoV-2 infection. Whole-study context: Chains from this unsorted whole-blood bulk RNA could not be paired.

Unique molecular identifiers (one per individual cDNA molecule) were attached. TCRdb itself ran the 5' RACE reads through MiXCR, one entry per CDR3 protein. The repertoire has roughly 83,000 distinct CDR3 sequences, approximately 12% of them found once; the top ten carry about 4.4%. This CDR3 comprises 16 residues. J lost 6 bases, V lost 3 bases, and 5 bases had no gene match. The study, taken as a whole, reports: VDJdb-based annotation leaned toward anti-spike CD8 responses and missed private and CD4 specificities.

This clonotype was detected only a few times. What it binds is not known. The sequence was collected from an adult who was a healthcare worker with PCR-confirmed SARS-CoV-2 infection or an uninfected control (not recorded which). This material consisted of whole blood, taken at baseline. V is TRBV12-3 or TRBV12-4 and J is TRBJ2-3; 14 bases agree with TRBD2. CDR3 amino acids: CASSFRLAGGTDTQYF. For the CDR3, the DNA is TGTGCCAGCAGTTTCCGACTAGCGGGAGGGACCGATACGCAGTATTTT.